This T cell receptor beta chain came from a study of shared clonotypes between healthy human individuals. Trimming took 5 bases from V and 6 from J, leaving 8 bases between them. This CDR3 has 11 amino acids. Germline V gene lookup returns CDR1 MDHEN and CDR2 SYDVKM. Positive CCR7 selection of CD45RO-negative cells yielded the naive CD8 cells, and terminally differentiated effector memory CD45RA+ cells were excluded. Here immunoSEQ multiplex PCR was the method, and the copy in TCRdb shows in-frame clones only, minus some. The table lists 560,000 or so clones, around 96% of them singletons, with less than 0.12% in the top ten.

This receptor was taken from a woman aged 25 to 39 in good health. What was sequenced was naive CD8+ T cells sorted from blood. This chain joins TRBV28 and TRBJ2-7; D call uncertain. The CDR3: CASSPGSEQYF. The CDR3 DNA follows: TGTGCCAGCAGTCCGGGCTCCGAGCAGTACTTC.